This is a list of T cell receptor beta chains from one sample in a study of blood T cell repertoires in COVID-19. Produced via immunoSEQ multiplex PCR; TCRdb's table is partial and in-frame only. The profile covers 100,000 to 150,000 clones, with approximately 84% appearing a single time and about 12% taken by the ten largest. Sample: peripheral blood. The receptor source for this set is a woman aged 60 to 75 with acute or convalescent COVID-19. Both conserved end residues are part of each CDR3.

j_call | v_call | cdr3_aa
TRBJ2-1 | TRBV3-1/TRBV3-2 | CASSQAPVFGSYNEQFF
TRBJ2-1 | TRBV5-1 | CASTMTGGGHEQFF
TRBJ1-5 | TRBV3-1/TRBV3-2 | CASSQDHWTFNQPQHF
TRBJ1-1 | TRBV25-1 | CASRQGLTEAFF
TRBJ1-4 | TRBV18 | CASSLRTGVAEKLFF
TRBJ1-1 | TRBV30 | CAWERGQGRTEAFF
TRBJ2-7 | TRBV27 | CASSAGLALYYEQYF
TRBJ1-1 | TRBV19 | CASSIGPPAGFQLLYHTEAFF
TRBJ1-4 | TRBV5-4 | CASSPQQGAGEKLFF
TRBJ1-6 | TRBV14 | CASSPSGFLNSPLHF
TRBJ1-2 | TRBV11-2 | CASSLDKIPSGGYTF
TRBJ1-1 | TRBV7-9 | CASSFGLQDDAFF
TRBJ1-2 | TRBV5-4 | CASSFGEGTYGYTF
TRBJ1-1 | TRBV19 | CASRLQGMNTEAFF
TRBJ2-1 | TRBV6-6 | CASREYNEQFF
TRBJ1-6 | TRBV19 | CASSLRGTSPLHF
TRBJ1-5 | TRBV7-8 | CASSLSRTGFNQPQHF
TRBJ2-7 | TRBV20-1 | CSAGLKYF
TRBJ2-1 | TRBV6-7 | CASRASYNEQFF
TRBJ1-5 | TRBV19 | CASSDRDTLSQPQHF
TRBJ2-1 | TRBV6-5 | CASSYFFRDRAEQFF
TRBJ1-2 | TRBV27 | CASARGAAAYGYTF
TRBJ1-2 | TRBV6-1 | CASSEDRGNGYTF
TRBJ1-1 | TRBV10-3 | CAISGGTDLRAFF
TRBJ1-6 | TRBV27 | CATAADRANSPLHF
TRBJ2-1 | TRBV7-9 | CASSFPTTGHEQFF
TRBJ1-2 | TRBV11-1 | CASSIDRNYGYTF
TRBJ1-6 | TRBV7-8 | CASSLGVRVGSPLHF
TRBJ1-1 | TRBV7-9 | CASSYRQGGAFF
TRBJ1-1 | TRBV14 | CASSQPSPQTF
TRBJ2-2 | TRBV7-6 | CATGSGGNTGELFF
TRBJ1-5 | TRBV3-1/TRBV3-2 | CASSPALNQPQHF
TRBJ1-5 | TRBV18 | CASSPLPTGTGNQPQHF
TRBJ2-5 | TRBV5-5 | CASSWSGGETQYF
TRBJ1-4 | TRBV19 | CASDFWLPATNEKLFF
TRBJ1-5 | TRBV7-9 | CASSLGEQGKPQHF
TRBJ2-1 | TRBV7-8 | CASSPGGGAQINEQFF
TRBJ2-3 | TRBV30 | CAWSVSSQGYTDTQYF
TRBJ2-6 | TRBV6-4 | CASSEQGGSGANVLTF
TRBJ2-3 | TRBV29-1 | CSVGRATDTQYF
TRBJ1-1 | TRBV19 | CASSLPGQSHEAFF
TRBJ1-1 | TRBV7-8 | CASSPWEGNTEAFF
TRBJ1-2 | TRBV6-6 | CASSRNEQGLTNYGYTF
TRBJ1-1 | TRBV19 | CASRTQGGQNTEAFF
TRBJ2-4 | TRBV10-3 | CAISEFRGNIQYF
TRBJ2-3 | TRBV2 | CASSGQPGPDTQYF
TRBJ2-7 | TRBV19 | CASSLQTGSMGYEQYF
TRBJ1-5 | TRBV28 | CASSPRPRGTSPQHF